These T cell receptor beta chains were read from a single sample in a study of T cell responses to AZD1222 COVID-19 vaccine. Repertoires were generated with immunoSEQ multiplex PCR, while TCRdb's copy carries only in-frame clones and drops some. The data contain about 140,000 clones, about 90% of them singletons. The sample was peripheral blood, taken on day 0 of AZD1222 vaccination. These receptors were obtained from an adult in good health. Each CDR3 is given with its conserved first and last residue. The D gene is left open where the match is weak. Only part of the rows carry a size: once, few, many, or a class if the clone is expanded.

v_call: TRBV7-9; d_call: .; clone_size: .; j_call: TRBJ1-4; cdr3_nt: TGTGCCAGCACCAGGGACTTAGCCCCCCGAGGGAAGGAAAAACTGTTTTTT; cdr3_aa: CASTRDLAPRGKEKLFF
v_call: TRBV6-5; d_call: .; clone_size: few; j_call: TRBJ2-1; cdr3_nt: TGTGCCAGCAGTTACTCGAGAGCGGACAATGAGCAGTTCTTC; cdr3_aa: CASSYSRADNEQFF
v_call: TRBV28; d_call: .; clone_size: few; j_call: TRBJ2-2; cdr3_nt: TGTGCCAGCAGAAGAGACTTCGTCACCGGGGAGCTGTTTTTT; cdr3_aa: CASRRDFVTGELFF
v_call: TRBV12-3/TRBV12-4; d_call: .; clone_size: .; j_call: TRBJ2-7; cdr3_nt: TGTGCCAGCAGTTTATTGTCCTACGAGCAGTACTTC; cdr3_aa: CASSLLSYEQYF
v_call: TRBV6-5; d_call: TRBD2; clone_size: .; j_call: TRBJ2-1; cdr3_nt: TGTGCCAGCAGATGGACTAGCGTGGGTGAGCAGTTCTTC; cdr3_aa: CASRWTSVGEQFF
v_call: TRBV9; d_call: .; clone_size: .; j_call: TRBJ2-7; cdr3_nt: TGTGCCAGCAGCGAAGGACAGAACTCCTACGAGCAGTACTTC; cdr3_aa: CASSEGQNSYEQYF
v_call: TRBV25-1; d_call: TRBD1; clone_size: .; j_call: TRBJ2-3; cdr3_nt: TGTGCCAGCAGTGTGGGACAGGGCGGAGATACGCAGTATTTT; cdr3_aa: CASSVGQGGDTQYF
v_call: TRBV29-1; d_call: TRBD2; clone_size: .; j_call: TRBJ2-1; cdr3_nt: TGCAGCGTCGCTCCTGGAACGGCGGGGGACAATGAGCAGTTCTTC; cdr3_aa: CSVAPGTAGDNEQFF
v_call: TRBV27; d_call: .; clone_size: once; j_call: TRBJ2-2; cdr3_nt: TGTGCCAGCAGTTTATGGACCGGGACCGCAGCGAACACCGGGGAGCTGTTTTTT; cdr3_aa: CASSLWTGTAANTGELFF
v_call: TRBV7-2; d_call: .; clone_size: few; j_call: TRBJ2-7; cdr3_nt: TGTGCCAGCAGCTTCTCCTACGAGCAGTACTTC; cdr3_aa: CASSFSYEQYF
v_call: TRBV2; d_call: .; clone_size: .; j_call: TRBJ1-4; cdr3_nt: TGTGCCAGCAGGCAGGGGCCAGCAACTAATGAAAAACTGTTTTTT; cdr3_aa: CASRQGPATNEKLFF
v_call: TRBV6-2/TRBV6-3; d_call: TRBD1; clone_size: .; j_call: TRBJ1-5; cdr3_nt: TGTGCCAGCAGTTACGCGGCCGGGACAGGTATTCAGCCCCAGCATTTT; cdr3_aa: CASSYAAGTGIQPQHF
v_call: TRBV28; d_call: .; clone_size: .; j_call: TRBJ1-1; cdr3_nt: TGTGCCAGCAGGGCGGGGAACACTGAAGCTTTCTTT; cdr3_aa: CASRAGNTEAFF
v_call: TRBV5-4; d_call: .; clone_size: .; j_call: TRBJ1-6; cdr3_nt: TGTGCCAGCAGCTTGTTTCGGGGAGCATCACCCCTCCACTTT; cdr3_aa: CASSLFRGASPLHF